This TCR beta chain was recorded in a study of CD8 T cells in ankylosing spondylitis. Notes on the study in general: The authors found the disease-linked clones to be CD8+ and relatively rare in peripheral blood. In ankylosing spondylitis blood, a motif of 7 to 9 highly homologous TCR beta variants appeared characteristic.

By quantitative 5'-RACE with molecular barcodes, the TCR beta libraries were made. Each CDR3 protein is one row after TCRdb ran MiXCR on the 5' RACE reads. The sample gives about 420,000 distinct CDR3 sequences, approximately 20% of which show up once; about 17% is in the top ten. With regard to this clonotype: No antigen is known for it.

The sequence was obtained from a male donor with ankylosing spondylitis. Material for sequencing was blood, either unsorted or a sorted T cell fraction (not recorded which).

The CDR3 loop is CASSLSPDSPLHF. CDR3 DNA sequence: TGCGCCAGCAGCCTAAGCCCTGATTCACCCCTCCACTTT. The V gene is TRBV4-3, the J gene TRBJ1-6; D is unresolved. CDR1 and CDR2 from the germline V gene are LGHNA and YSLEER. This CDR3 has 13 residues. Between the trimmed V and J ends, which lost 4 bases and 8 bases, there was a span of 9 bases.